This record concerns one T cell receptor (beta chain) sequence. The data belong to a study of blood T cell repertoires in COVID-19. Produced via immunoSEQ multiplex PCR; TCRdb's table is partial and in-frame only. This sample has about 190,000 clones, with 87% found just once. The origin of this receptor is a man aged 55 to 70 with active or convalescent COVID-19. The specimen was peripheral blood.

The CDR3 loop is CASSLWASGGTGSNEQYF. The CDR3 region has the DNA TGTGCCAGCAGTTTATGGGCTAGCGGGGGTACCGGATCCAACGAGCAGTACTTC. The chain uses TRBV27 and TRBJ2-7; the match to TRBD2 covers 10 bases. Germline V gene sequence: CDR1 MNHEY, CDR2 SMNVEV (reference sequence). There are 18 residues in the CDR3. V gave up 1 base and J gave up 5 bases; unmatched junction bases: 14.